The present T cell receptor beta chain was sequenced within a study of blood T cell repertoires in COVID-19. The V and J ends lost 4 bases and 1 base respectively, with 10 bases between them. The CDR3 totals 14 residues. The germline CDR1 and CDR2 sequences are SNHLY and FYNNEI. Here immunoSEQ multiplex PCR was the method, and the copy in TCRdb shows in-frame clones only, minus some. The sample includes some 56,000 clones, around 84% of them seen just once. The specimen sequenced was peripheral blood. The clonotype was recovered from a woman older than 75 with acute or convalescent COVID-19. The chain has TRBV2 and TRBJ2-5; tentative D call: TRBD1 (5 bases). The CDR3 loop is CASSGFRGQETQYF. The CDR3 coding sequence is TGTGCCAGCAGTGGCTTTAGGGGCCAAGAGACCCAGTACTTC.